Below, 18 T cell receptor beta chains from the same sample are listed, as sequenced in a study of T cell repertoires in cytomegalovirus infection. TCRdb re-called the reads through MiXCR, storing one row per CDR3 protein. The table shows about 310,000 distinct CDR3 sequences, with 20% to 25% occurring only once. The antigens these receptors bind are not known. The sample here was cultured PBMCs, taken from culture after CMV antigen stimulation. These receptor sequences come from a human donor in good health (CMV status not recorded). Some clones in this sample may be carry-over from other donors' samples.

The rearrangement joins TRBV20-1 to TRBJ2-3; 7 bases align to TRBD1. J was trimmed by 1 base and V by 3 bases; bases with no gene match: 10. CDR1 and CDR2 from the germline V gene are DFQATT and SNEGSKA (reference sequence). The CDR3 is made up of 16 amino acids. CDR3 in amino acids: CSASEGALSGTDTQYF. CDR3 bases: TGCAGTGCTAGCGAGGGGGCACTGAGTGGCACAGATACGCAGTATTTT.

V is TRBV11-3 and J is TRBJ2-1, with 14 bases identical to TRBD2. After removal of 1 base from V and 7 bases from J, the junction contained 6 bases not matched to a gene. CDR1 is SGHNT and CDR2 is YENEEA in the germline V gene. CDR3 length: 17 residues. The CDR3 protein is CASSLGDGTSGRNEQFF. CDR3 nucleotide sequence: TGTGCCAGCAGCTTAGGCGACGGGACTAGCGGGAGAAATGAGCAGTTCTTC. The full variable domain, its missing parts supplied by reference TRBV11-3 and TRBJ2-1, is EAGVVQSPRYKIIEKKQPVAFWCNPISGHNTLYWYLQNLGQGPELLIRYENEEAVDDSQLPKDRFSAERLKGVDSTLKIQPAELGDSAVYLCASSLGDGTSGRNEQFFGPGTRLTVL.

This clonotype was seen ten or more times. The CDR3 here is CASSLLARSAYEQYV. The CDR3 DNA sequence: TGTGCCAGCAGCCTATTGGCCAGGTCGGCCTACGAGCAGTACGTC. J is TRBJ2-7 and V is TRBV7-2, with D hard to call. The CDR3 loop spans 15 amino acids. The V end was cut by 5 bases, the J end by 2 bases, with 16 bases between. The V gene's germline CDR1 is SGHTA and CDR2 FQGNSA.

This clonotype showed up just a few times. The V call is TRBV7-2, the J call TRBJ1-2; 11 bases are shared with TRBD1. Germline trimming cut 5 bases from V and 8 bases from J; bases unmatched to any gene: 7. This CDR3 comprises 14 residues. CDR1 and CDR2 (germline): SGHTA, FQGNSA. In DNA, the CDR3 is TGTGCCAGCAGCCTAGGGACAGGGGGTAGCGGCTACACCTTC. This sequence encodes CASSLGTGGSGYTF.

This clonotype was seen ten or more times. The rearrangement links TRBV11-3 to TRBJ2-1; 10 nucleotides agree with TRBD2. CDR1 is SGHNT and CDR2 is YENEEA in the germline V gene. The ends lost 2 bases at V and 10 bases at J; junction bases unmatched: 23. The CDR3 has 20 amino acids. The CDR3 region is CASSLTGLALTQAPWEEQFF. CDR3 coding DNA: TGTGCCAGCAGCTTAACGGGACTAGCGTTAACCCAAGCGCCATGGGAGGAGCAGTTCTTC. Filled out from reference TRBV11-3 and TRBJ2-1, the complete variable domain reads EAGVVQSPRYKIIEKKQPVAFWCNPISGHNTLYWYLQNLGQGPELLIRYENEEAVDDSQLPKDRFSAERLKGVDSTLKIQPAELGDSAVYLCASSLTGLALTQAPWEEQFFGPGTRLTVL.

This clonotype was counted a few times. The V call is TRBV4-1, the J call TRBJ1-6; no definite D call. The V end was cut by 1 base, the J end by 0 bases, with 10 bases between. Per the germline V gene, CDR1 is MGHRA and CDR2 is YSYEKL. The CDR3 covers 17 residues. The DNA for the CDR3 is TGCGCCAGCAGCCAAGGGCGGGCCTACTCCTATAATTCACCCCTCCACTTT. It is translated as CASSQGRAYSYNSPLHF.

There are many counts of this clonotype. V usage is TRBV7-2 and J usage is TRBJ1-5, with D unclear. The germline V gene has CDR1 SGHTA and CDR2 FQGNSA. CDR3 length equals 15 residues. V lost 1 base and J 2 bases, leaving 9 bases between the germline ends. CDR3 nucleotide sequence: TGTGCCAGCAGCTTAGGTCTGGCCCGCAATCAGCCCCAGCATTTT. This translates into CASSLGLARNQPQHF.

The chain uses TRBV12-3 or TRBV12-4 and TRBJ2-3, with D maybe TRBD2 (6 bases). V dropped 3 bases and J dropped 8 bases, with 15 bases sitting between them. CDR3 length: 14 amino acids. The CDR3 is CASSFGGTRLTQYF. DNA of the CDR3: TGTGCCAGCAGTTTTGGCGGGACCCGCCTTACGCAGTATTTT.

This clonotype showed up just a few times. This chain connects TRBV12-3 or TRBV12-4 to TRBJ2-5; D is unresolved. This CDR3 comprises 12 residues. Trimming left V 0 bases short and J 3 bases short, with 2 bases between. DNA of the CDR3: TGTGCCAGCAGTTTAGCGAAAGAGACCCAGTACTTC. Protein product: CASSLAKETQYF.

A remark on this clonotype: Compared with germline, one end of the junction differs, possibly owing to a read error. This chain joins TRBV4-2 and TRBJ2-4; 8 positions agree with TRBD1. Germline lookup yields CDR1 LGHNA and CDR2 YNFKEQ. The CDR3 sequence is 13 residues long. CDR3 region: CASSQDIHRDRNF. DNA for the CDR3: TGTGCCAGCAGCCAAGATATCCACCGGGACAGGAACTTC.

Remarks on this clonotype: Because the CDR3 is missing its conserved closing phenylalanine or tryptophan, this is likely a read error. The V call is TRBV19, the J call TRBJ2-5; tentatively, D is TRBD2 (5 bases). This CDR3 is built from 13 residues. Trimming took 6 bases from V and 3 from J, leaving 11 bases between them. Germline V lookup: CDR1 LNHDA, CDR2 SQIVND (reference sequence). The CDR3 loop is CASRDLSEETQYV. Written as DNA, the CDR3 is TGTGCCAGTAGGGACTTGAGTGAAGAGACCCAGTACGTC.

This chain connects TRBV7-4 to TRBJ1-6; 12 bases are shared with TRBD1. Germline V gives CDR1 SGHVT, CDR2 SQSDAQ. CDR3 length: 14 residues. Trimming removed 8 bases from V and 8 bases from J; junction bases left unmatched: 4. CDR3 sequence (DNA): TGTGCCAGCGGGACAGGGGGCAAGGATTCACCCCTCCACTTT. Protein product: CASGTGGKDSPLHF.

CDR3 coding DNA: TGTGCCAGCAGTGATCTTGAAGGGTGGCATGGCTACACCTTC. Translation gives CASSDLEGWHGYTF. V gene TRBV27 combines with J gene TRBJ1-2; D gene ambiguous. Germline V gene sequence: CDR1 MNHEY, CDR2 SMNVEV (reference sequence). This CDR3 spans 14 amino acids. V gave up 5 bases and J gave up 6 bases, with 16 bases separating them.

Many counts were recorded for this clonotype. V and J are TRBV7-2 and TRBJ2-7, with D possibly matching TRBD2 (6 bases). The CDR3 is 15 amino acids. Germline V gives CDR1 SGHTA, CDR2 FQGNSA. V was clipped by 1 base and J by 6 bases, with 16 bases between them. The CDR3 DNA is TGTGCCAGCAGCTTAGGTCCTGGGGGGTCGGGCGAGCAGTACGTC. Amino acids: CASSLGPGGSGEQYV.

At least ten counts were recorded for this clonotype. J is TRBJ2-3 and V is TRBV12-3 or TRBV12-4, with TRBD2 identical over 14 bases. V was clipped by 6 bases and J by 1 base; unmatched bases: 15. The CDR3 consists of 20 residues. The CDR3 reads CASSDKGGLAGGPGTDTQYF. CDR3 sequence (DNA): TGTGCCAGCAGCGACAAGGGCGGACTAGCGGGAGGCCCTGGCACAGATACGCAGTATTTT.

Comments on this clonotype: One end of the junction fails to match germline, which may point to a read error. This chain connects TRBV4-3 to TRBJ1-5; 10 bases are a match to TRBD1. The CDR3 is made up of 17 amino acids. The germline V gene has CDR1 LGHNA and CDR2 YSLEER. CDR3 in DNA: TGCGCCAGCAGACAAGTTTCGGGACAGGGGCTCAATCAGCCCCAGCATTTT. This encodes CASRQVSGQGLNQPQHF.

The table lists this clonotype with a few counts. The chain links TRBV4-1 to TRBJ1-3; no clear D gene. The V and J ends lost 1 base and 10 bases respectively, with 14 bases between them. In germline, CDR1 is MGHRA, CDR2 YSYEKL. The CDR3 consists of 14 residues. The CDR3 nucleotides are TGCGCCAGCAGCCAAGTAGGTGGTTTGGGGACCATATATTTT. Residues: CASSQVGGLGTIYF.

The rearrangement links TRBV7-8 to TRBJ2-2; D unclear. The CDR3 contains 14 residues. CDR1 is SGHVS and CDR2 is FQNEAQ in the germline V gene. Deletions cut 5 bases from V and 5 bases from J, with 12 bases between. The CDR3 DNA is TGTGCCAGCAGCGCCACCCTTACTACCGGGGAGCTGTTTTTT. This encodes CASSATLTTGELFF.